A single sample gave rise to the 25 T cell receptor beta chains below, sequenced in a study of identical twins. TCRdb used MiXCR to reprocess the 5' RACE reads, holding one entry per CDR3 protein. This table has about 430,000 distinct CDR3 sequences, less than 20% appearing once. The specimen sequenced was naive T cells sorted from blood. These receptors all come from a man aged 50 or older in good health.

This clonotype appeared a few times. V usage is TRBV30 and J usage is TRBJ1-5; no firm D call. The CDR3 has 15 amino acids. Germline CDR1 is GTSNPN and CDR2 is SVGIG (reference sequence). Between the trimmed V and J ends, which lost 0 bases and 7 bases, there was a span of 16 bases. CDR3 in amino acids: CAWSVDEGRRQPQHF. CDR3 DNA: TGTGCCTGGAGTGTTGATGAGGGCCGGCGGCAGCCCCAGCATTTT. The full variable domain, its missing parts supplied by reference TRBV30 and TRBJ1-5, is SQTIHQWPATLVQPVGSPLSLECTVEGTSNPNLYWYRQAAGRGLQLLFYSVGIGQISSEVPQNLSASRPQDRQFILSSKKLLLSDSGFYLCAWSVDEGRRQPQHFGDGTRLSIL.

CDR3 region: CASRPLDRATDTQYF. The CDR3 region has the DNA TGCGCCAGCAGACCCCTGGACAGGGCCACAGATACGCAGTATTTT. This chain connects TRBV5-1 to TRBJ2-3; 8 bases fit TRBD1. This CDR3 has 15 residues. Per germline, CDR1 SGHRS and CDR2 YFSETQ. The V segment lost 5 bases and the J segment 2 bases; nucleotides outside the gene matches: 7.

A few counts support this clonotype. The chain has TRBV20-1 and TRBJ2-3; 10 nucleotides agree with TRBD2. The CDR3 covers 14 residues. With V trimmed by 4 bases and J by 4 bases, 5 bases remained unmatched. Looked up from germline, CDR1 is DFQATT and CDR2 is SNEGSKA (reference sequence). Here the CDR3 DNA reads TGCAGTGCTACTAGCGGGAGAGCCCCAGATACGCAGTATTTT. Translating gives CSATSGRAPDTQYF.

The genes are TRBV20-1 and TRBJ2-1; 9 bases are shared with TRBD1. J gave up 5 bases and V 3 bases, and 11 bases lay outside the gene matches. Germline V gene lookup returns CDR1 DFQATT and CDR2 SNEGSKA (reference sequence). The CDR3 totals 16 residues. The CDR3 nucleotides are TGCAGTGCTAGTGAAACAGACAGGGGGGATAACAATGAGCAGTTCTTC. Its protein product is CSASETDRGDNNEQFF.

The V call is TRBV30, the J call TRBJ2-7; the D gene is possibly TRBD2 (6 bases). CDR3 length: 13 residues. CDR1 is GTSNPN, CDR2 SVGIG, per germline (reference sequence). Trimming removed 0 bases at V and 1 base at J, with 7 bases between. The CDR3 reads CAWSVSGSYEQYF. The CDR3 coding sequence is TGTGCCTGGAGTGTAAGCGGGTCCTACGAGCAGTACTTC.

The chain is built from TRBV7-2 and TRBJ2-7, with D possibly being TRBD1 (5 bases). The CDR3 contains 14 residues. Trimming shortened V by 3 bases and J by 0 bases, and 9 bases separated the two germline ends. The V gene's germline CDR1 is SGHTA and CDR2 FQGNSA. The CDR3 loop reads CASSLDTNSYEQYF. The CDR3 nucleotides are TGTGCCAGCAGCTTGGACACCAACTCCTACGAGCAGTACTTC.

In its sample, this clonotype was seen many times. The chain is built from TRBV28 and TRBJ1-1; the D gene is possibly TRBD1 (5 bases). CDR1 is MDHEN, CDR2 SYDVKM, per germline. The CDR3 loop spans 16 amino acids. V lost 6 bases and J lost 0, with 17 bases in between. The CDR3 loop is CASRRRTGILNTEAFF. For the CDR3, the DNA is TGTGCCAGCAGAAGAAGAACAGGAATTTTGAACACTGAAGCTTTCTTT.

This chain joins TRBV4-1 and TRBJ2-6; perhaps TRBD1 as D (5 bases). V was trimmed by 1 base and J by 4 bases, leaving 14 bases between them. Per the germline V gene, CDR1 is MGHRA and CDR2 is YSYEKL. CDR3 length: 17 residues. CDR3 DNA sequence: TGCGCCAGCAGCCAAGGGGGCGTAGGTCGGGGGGCCAACGTCCTGACTTTC. This gives the protein CASSQGGVGRGANVLTF.

There are many counts of this clonotype. The V call is TRBV5-1, the J call TRBJ2-5, with a weak D call TRBD2 (6 bases). Germline V gene sequence: CDR1 SGHRS, CDR2 YFSETQ. The CDR3 extends over 16 amino acids. The V and J ends lost 4 bases and 0 bases respectively, with 16 bases between them. CDR3 DNA: TGCGCCAGCAGCGGGGGAGGCCAGATGTACCAAGAGACCCAGTACTTC. It yields the protein CASSGGGQMYQETQYF.

This clonotype has more than one count but fewer than ten. The J gene is TRBJ1-6, the V gene TRBV4-2; TRBD1 matches 9 bases. Germline V gene data show CDR1 as LGHNA and CDR2 as YNFKEQ. The CDR3 spans 15 residues. With V trimmed by 6 bases and J by 7 bases, 7 bases remained unmatched. Here the CDR3 DNA reads TGTGCCAGCAGGTCTGGGACAGGGAGGAATTCACCCCTCCACTTT. As protein: CASRSGTGRNSPLHF.

The CDR3 here is CASSSAGGPATYEQYF. DNA of the CDR3: TGTGCCAGCAGTTCTGCAGGGGGCCCGGCGACCTACGAGCAGTACTTC. The chain has TRBV28 and TRBJ2-7, with TRBD1 matching 8 bases. J was trimmed by 2 bases and V by 4 bases; bases with no gene match: 10. The length of the CDR3 is 16 residues. The germline gives CDR1 MDHEN, CDR2 SYDVKM.

At least ten counts were recorded for this clonotype. The chain links TRBV20-1 to TRBJ2-2, with D uncertain. This CDR3 is 13 amino acids long. From germline, CDR1 is DFQATT and CDR2 SNEGSKA (reference sequence). V shed 4 bases and J shed 8 bases, with 14 bases lying between them. CDR3 sequence (DNA): TGCAGTGCTAAAGCATTTATACAAGGGGAGCTGTTTTTT. It is translated as CSAKAFIQGELFF.

This clonotype has more than one count but fewer than ten. J is TRBJ1-1 and V is TRBV10-3; 7 nucleotides align to TRBD1. The CDR3 runs to 16 residues. V was pared by 6 bases and J by 2 bases, with 12 bases of the junction left unmatched. CDR1 ENHRY and CDR2 SYGVKD come from the germline V gene. The CDR3 coding sequence is TGTGCCATCAGGGACCGGGACAGATCCAAAAACACTGAAGCTTTCTTT. This sequence encodes CAIRDRDRSKNTEAFF.

The rearrangement uses TRBV20-1 and TRBJ2-1, with TRBD1 as a possible D gene (5 bases). V shed 1 base and J shed 3 bases, with 16 bases lying between them. The germline gives CDR1 DFQATT, CDR2 SNEGSKA (reference sequence). There are 16 residues in the CDR3. Written as DNA, the CDR3 is TGCAGTGCTAGAGCTCTTGCAGGGAATTACTACAATGAGCAGTTCTTC. It translates to CSARALAGNYYNEQFF.

This clonotype was counted many times. The chain couples TRBV7-6 to TRBJ2-1, with D perhaps TRBD2 (6 bases). The CDR3 loop spans 14 amino acids. Germline CDR1 reads SGHVS; CDR2 reads FNYEAQ. Trimming removed 2 bases at V and 4 bases at J, with 9 bases between. CDR3 amino acids: CASSLREIYNEQFF. The CDR3 bases are TGTGCCAGCAGCTTACGGGAGATTTACAATGAGCAGTTCTTC.

Ten or more counts support this clonotype. The rearrangement uses TRBV5-1 and TRBJ1-5; tentatively, D is TRBD1 (5 bases). Trimming removed 0 bases at V and 5 bases at J, with 6 bases between. CDR3 length: 13 residues. CDR1 and CDR2 from the germline V gene are SGHRS and YFSETQ. The CDR3 nucleotides are TGCGCCAGCAGCTTGGAACAGGATCAGCCCCAGCATTTT. Translation: CASSLEQDQPQHF.

The chain links TRBV12-3 or TRBV12-4 to TRBJ2-5; D uncertain. The CDR3 contains 13 residues. V was shortened by 7 bases and J by 2 bases, with 11 bases between the two germline ends. CDR3: CASTPTYQETQYF. CDR3 DNA sequence: TGTGCCAGCACCCCGACATATCAAGAGACCCAGTACTTC.

This clonotype was detected ten times or more. The chain recombines TRBV29-1 with TRBJ1-2, with 8 bases matching TRBD1. This CDR3 is built from 15 residues. Germline CDR1 reads SQVTM; CDR2 reads ANQGSEA. The ends lost 5 bases at V and 6 bases at J; junction bases unmatched: 14. In DNA form, the CDR3 reads TGCAGCGTTTTGGATCGGGACAGGAGGGCGGATGGCTACACCTTC. This encodes CSVLDRDRRADGYTF.

This clonotype was counted at least ten times. V is TRBV29-1 and J is TRBJ2-3; 7 nucleotides agree with TRBD2. The junction had 8 bases not matched to a gene; V was cut back by 6 bases and J by 2 bases. This CDR3 is built from 14 residues. Germline V gene sequence: CDR1 SQVTM, CDR2 ANQGSEA. The CDR3 coding sequence is TGCAGCGTGCGGACGGGACTAACCACAGATACGCAGTATTTT. Encoded protein: CSVRTGLTTDTQYF.

The chain employs TRBV12-5 and TRBJ2-1; D perhaps matches TRBD1 (5 bases). The CDR3 runs to 15 residues. Trimming took 0 bases from V and 7 from J, leaving 13 bases between them. Germline loops: CDR1 LGHNT, CDR2 FRNRAP. The chain's CDR3 is CASGLVRPNRNEQFF. In DNA form, the CDR3 reads TGTGCTAGTGGTTTGGTTCGGCCGAACAGGAATGAGCAGTTCTTC. Drawing the rest from reference TRBV12-5 and TRBJ2-1, the complete variable domain is DARVTQTPRHKVTEMGQEVTMRCQPILGHNTVFWYRQTMMQGLELLAYFRNRAPLDDSGMPKDRFSAEMPDATLATLKIQPSEPRDSAVYFCASGLVRPNRNEQFFGPGTRLTVL.

The chain is built from TRBV12-3 or TRBV12-4 and TRBJ2-7; TRBD2 matches at 9 bases. The CDR3 is 15 amino acids. J gave up 5 bases and V 1 base, and 6 bases lay outside the gene matches. In DNA, the CDR3 is TGTGCCAGCAGTTTAGGCGGCGGGAGGGCTCACGAGCAGTACTTC. Protein product: CASSLGGGRAHEQYF.

This clonotype was recorded many times. This chain uses TRBV28 with TRBJ2-7, with D perhaps TRBD2 (6 bases). Trimming took 5 bases from V and 4 from J, leaving 24 bases between them. The CDR3 length is 17 residues. CDR1 is MDHEN, CDR2 SYDVKM, per germline. The CDR3 loop reads CASSPIEVAGPAYEQYF. The CDR3, as DNA: TGTGCCAGCAGTCCCATTGAGGTGGCGGGGCCCGCATACGAGCAGTACTTC.

Only a few counts were recorded for this clonotype. The chain recombines TRBV28 with TRBJ1-2; D is perhaps TRBD1 (6 bases). CDR1 and CDR2 from the germline V gene are MDHEN and SYDVKM. The V end lost 8 bases, the J end lost 6 bases, and 16 bases lay between the germline ends. The CDR3 runs 13 residues. This CDR3 is CASRGGAVDGYTF. The CDR3 region has the DNA TGTGCCAGCCGAGGGGGGGCGGTCGATGGCTACACCTTC.

This clonotype was counted many times. The V call is TRBV15, the J call TRBJ1-2; no definite D call. The germline V and J ends were trimmed by 0 bases and 4 bases, with 12 bases remaining between them. CDR3 length: 15 amino acids. Germline CDR1 LNHNV, CDR2 YYDKDF (reference sequence). CDR3 region: CATSRDRGRGYGYTF. In DNA form, the CDR3 reads TGTGCCACCAGCAGAGATCGAGGCAGAGGCTATGGCTACACCTTC.

This clonotype was found many times. The rearrangement uses TRBV15 and TRBJ2-7, with D perhaps given as TRBD1 or TRBD2 (5 bases each). Trimming removed 5 bases from V and 4 bases from J, with 18 bases in between. Germline CDR1 is LNHNV and CDR2 is YYDKDF (reference sequence). The CDR3 sequence is 15 residues long. The CDR3 loop reads CATSLGPSDVYEQYF. CDR3 nucleotides: TGTGCCACCAGCCTGGGACCCTCGGACGTTTACGAGCAGTACTTC.